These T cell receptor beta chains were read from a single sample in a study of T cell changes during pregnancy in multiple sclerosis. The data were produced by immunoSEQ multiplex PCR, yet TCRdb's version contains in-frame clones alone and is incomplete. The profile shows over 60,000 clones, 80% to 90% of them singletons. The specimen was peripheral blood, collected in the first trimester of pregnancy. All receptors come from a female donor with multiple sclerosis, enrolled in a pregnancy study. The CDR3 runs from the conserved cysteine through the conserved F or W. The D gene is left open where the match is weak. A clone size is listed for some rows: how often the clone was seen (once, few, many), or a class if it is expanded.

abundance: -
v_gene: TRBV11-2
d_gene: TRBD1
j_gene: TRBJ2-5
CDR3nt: TGTGCCAGCAGCCCGACAGGGGAAGAGACCCAGTACTTC
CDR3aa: CASSPTGEETQYF

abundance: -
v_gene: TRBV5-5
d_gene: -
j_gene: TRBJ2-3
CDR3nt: TGTGCCAGCAGCTTGGGAGCAGGGTGGAGCACAGATACGCAGTATTTT
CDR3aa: CASSLGAGWSTDTQYF

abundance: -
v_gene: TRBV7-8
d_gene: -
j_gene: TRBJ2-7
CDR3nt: TGTGCCAGCACCCCGGGGGGAGGGGGCTACGAGCAGTACTTC
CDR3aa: CASTPGGGGYEQYF

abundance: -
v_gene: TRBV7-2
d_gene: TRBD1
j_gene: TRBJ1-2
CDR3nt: TGTGCCAGCAGCTACCGACAGGGTAACTATGGCTACACCTTC
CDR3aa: CASSYRQGNYGYTF

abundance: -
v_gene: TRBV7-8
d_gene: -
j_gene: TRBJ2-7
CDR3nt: TGTGCCAGCAGCTTACGGAGGATCGCTGGCGAGCAGTACTTC
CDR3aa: CASSLRRIAGEQYF

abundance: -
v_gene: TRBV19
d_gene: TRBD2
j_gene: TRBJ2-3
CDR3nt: TGTGCCAGTAGTATAGTGGCGGCTAGCGGGAGGTGGGATACGCAGTATTTT
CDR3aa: CASSIVAASGRWDTQYF

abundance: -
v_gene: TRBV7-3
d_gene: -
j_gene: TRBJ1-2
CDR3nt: TGTGCCAGCAGCTTAGGCAGAAGCTATGGCTACACCTTC
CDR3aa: CASSLGRSYGYTF

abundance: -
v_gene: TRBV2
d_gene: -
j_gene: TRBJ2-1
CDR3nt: TGTGCCAGCAGTGAGCAGGGCGCAAGTGAGCAGTTCTTC
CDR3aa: CASSEQGASEQFF

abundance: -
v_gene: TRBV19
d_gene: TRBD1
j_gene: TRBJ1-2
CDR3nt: TGTGCCAGCATCAAAGGACAGGGCGCGGGAGGCTACACCTTC
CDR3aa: CASIKGQGAGGYTF

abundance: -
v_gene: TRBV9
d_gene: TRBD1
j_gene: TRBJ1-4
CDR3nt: TGTGCCAGCAGCTCTGGACAGGAGGCAACTAATGAAAAACTGTTTTTT
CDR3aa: CASSSGQEATNEKLFF

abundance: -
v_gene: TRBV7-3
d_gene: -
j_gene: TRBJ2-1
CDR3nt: TGTGCCAGCAGCTTAGGAATGGGGCACAATGAGCAGTTCTTC
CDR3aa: CASSLGMGHNEQFF

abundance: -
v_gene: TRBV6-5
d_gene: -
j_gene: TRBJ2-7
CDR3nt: TGTGCCAGCAGTGAGGGTAACGAGCAGTACTTC
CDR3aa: CASSEGNEQYF

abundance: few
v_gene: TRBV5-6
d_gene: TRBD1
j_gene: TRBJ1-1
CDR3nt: TGTGCCAGCAGCCCCGACAGGGGGCGAGGCACTGAAGCTTTCTTT
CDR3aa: CASSPDRGRGTEAFF

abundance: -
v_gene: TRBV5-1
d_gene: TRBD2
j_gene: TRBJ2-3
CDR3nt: TGCGCCAGCAGCTTTACTAGCGGGAGACCCGATACGCAGTATTTT
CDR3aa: CASSFTSGRPDTQYF

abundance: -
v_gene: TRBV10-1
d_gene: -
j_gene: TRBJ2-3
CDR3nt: TGCGCCAGCAGTGGAGCCAGGAACCAAGATACGCAGTATTTT
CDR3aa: CASSGARNQDTQYF

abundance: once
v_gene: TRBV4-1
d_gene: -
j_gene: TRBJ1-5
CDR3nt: TGCGCCAGCAGCCAAGATCGGACAATCCATCAGCCCCAGCATTTT
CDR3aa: CASSQDRTIHQPQHF

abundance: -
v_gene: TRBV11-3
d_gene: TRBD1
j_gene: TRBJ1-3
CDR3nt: TGTGCCAGCAGCGCGCGACAGGGGTCAGAGCTATATTTT
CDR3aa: CASSARQGSELYF

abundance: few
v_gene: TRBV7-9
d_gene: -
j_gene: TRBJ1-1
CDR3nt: TGTGCCAGCAGCTTACGGGGACTGAGTGGGGGTGAAGCTTTCTTT
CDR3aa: CASSLRGLSGGEAFF

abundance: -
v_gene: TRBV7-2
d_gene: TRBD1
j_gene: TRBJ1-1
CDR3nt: TGTGCCAGCAGCTCAGACCGGGACAGGAACACTGAAGCTTTCTTT
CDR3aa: CASSSDRDRNTEAFF

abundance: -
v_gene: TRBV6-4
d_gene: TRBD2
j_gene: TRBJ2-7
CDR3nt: TGTGCCAGCAGCTGGACTAGCGGGGCCTCCTACGAGCAGTACTTC
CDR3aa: CASSWTSGASYEQYF

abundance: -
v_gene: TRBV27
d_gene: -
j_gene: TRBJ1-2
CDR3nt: TGTGCCAGCAGTTTAATGGGCAGGCCTGAACTCTATGGCTACACCTTC
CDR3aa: CASSLMGRPELYGYTF

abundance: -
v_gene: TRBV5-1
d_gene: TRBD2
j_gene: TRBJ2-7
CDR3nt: TGCGCCAGCAGCTCACCCGGACTAGCGGGATCTAGCTCCTACGAGCAGTACTTC
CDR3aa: CASSSPGLAGSSSYEQYF

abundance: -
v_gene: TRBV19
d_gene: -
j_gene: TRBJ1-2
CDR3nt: TGTGCCAGTAGTTCAGTACCAGGCTGGGAGGGCTACACCTTC
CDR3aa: CASSSVPGWEGYTF

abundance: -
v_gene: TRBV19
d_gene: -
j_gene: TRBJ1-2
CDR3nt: TGTGCCAGTAGAACGGTGACAGGTTCCTATGGCTACACCTTC
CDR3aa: CASRTVTGSYGYTF

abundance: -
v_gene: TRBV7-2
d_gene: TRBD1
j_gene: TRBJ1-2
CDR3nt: TGTGCCAGCAGCTTAGAACAGGGGAACTATGGCTACACCTTC
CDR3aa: CASSLEQGNYGYTF

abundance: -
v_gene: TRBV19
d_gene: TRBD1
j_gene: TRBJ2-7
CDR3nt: TGTGCCAGTAGTAGACAGGGGGCCAACGAGCAGTACTTC
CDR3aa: CASSRQGANEQYF

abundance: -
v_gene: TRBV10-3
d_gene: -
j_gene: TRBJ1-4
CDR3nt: TGTGCCATCAGGTTTGTACAGGTGGAAAAACTGTTTTTT
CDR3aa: CAIRFVQVEKLFF

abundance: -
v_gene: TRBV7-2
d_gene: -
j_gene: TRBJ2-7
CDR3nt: TGTGCCAGCAGCTTCTGGGACACTTCCTACGAGCAGTACTTC
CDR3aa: CASSFWDTSYEQYF

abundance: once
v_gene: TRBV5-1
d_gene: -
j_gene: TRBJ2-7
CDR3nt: TGCGCCAGCAGCTTGGGGGGTACTAGTAGCGAGCAGTACTTC
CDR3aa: CASSLGGTSSEQYF

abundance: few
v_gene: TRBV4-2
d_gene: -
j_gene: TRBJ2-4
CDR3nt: TGTGCCAGCAGCCAAGAGGCCGGTCCGCGGTCACAAGCCAAAAACATTCAGTACTTC
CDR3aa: CASSQEAGPRSQAKNIQYF

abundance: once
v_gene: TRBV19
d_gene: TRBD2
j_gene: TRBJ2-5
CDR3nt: TGTGCCAGTAGTATTAGCGGGAAAACAGGGGAGACCCAGTACTTC
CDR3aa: CASSISGKTGETQYF

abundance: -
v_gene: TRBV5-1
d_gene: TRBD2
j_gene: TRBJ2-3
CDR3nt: TGCGCCAGCAGACCCAGCGGGGTGACCACAGATACGCAGTATTTT
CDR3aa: CASRPSGVTTDTQYF